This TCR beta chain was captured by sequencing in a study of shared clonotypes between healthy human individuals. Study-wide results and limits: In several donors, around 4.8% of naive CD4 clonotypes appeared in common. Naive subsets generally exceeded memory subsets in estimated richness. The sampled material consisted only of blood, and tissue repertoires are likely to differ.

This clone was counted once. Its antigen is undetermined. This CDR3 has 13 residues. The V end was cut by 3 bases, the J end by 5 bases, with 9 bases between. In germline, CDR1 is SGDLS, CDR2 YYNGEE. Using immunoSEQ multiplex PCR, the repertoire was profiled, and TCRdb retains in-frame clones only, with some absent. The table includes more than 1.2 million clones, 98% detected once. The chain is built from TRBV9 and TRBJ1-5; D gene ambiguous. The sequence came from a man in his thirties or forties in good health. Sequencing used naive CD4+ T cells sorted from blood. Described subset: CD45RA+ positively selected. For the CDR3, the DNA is TGTGCCAGCAGCGCCCACCAGGATCAGCCCCAGCATTTT. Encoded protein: CASSAHQDQPQHF.